This passage covers 26 T cell receptor beta chains from one sample sequenced in a study of T-cell memory formation after mild COVID-19. TCRdb independently ran MiXCR on the 5' RACE reads; one entry per CDR3 protein. The sample lists fewer than 650,000 distinct CDR3 sequences, about 20% occurring once. Material: PBMCs or a T cell subset sorted from them (not recorded which). These receptor sequences come from an adult woman who had mild COVID-19 (a few samples of this study predate the infection). Cell type and time point are not known.

This clonotype was recorded a few times. The V gene is TRBV5-1, the J gene TRBJ2-3; 8 positions match TRBD1. The V segment lost 0 bases and the J segment 5 bases; nucleotides outside the gene matches: 5. Germline lookup yields CDR1 SGHRS and CDR2 YFSETQ. This CDR3 is built from 15 residues. CDR3 in DNA: TGCGCCAGCAGCTTGGGCAGGGGGCTTGGAGATACGCAGTATTTT. Its protein is CASSLGRGLGDTQYF.

For the CDR3, the DNA is TGCGCCAGCAGCCAGGGCGGGACAGGGAAAGAGACCCAGTACTTC. This encodes CASSQGGTGKETQYF. The rearrangement uses TRBV4-3 and TRBJ2-5; 9 bases are a match to TRBD1. The CDR3 is made up of 15 amino acids. CDR1 LGHNA and CDR2 YSLEER come from the germline V gene. V shed 3 bases, J shed 3 bases, and the junction held 5 bases outside the gene matches.

The chain couples TRBV2 to TRBJ1-6, with 10 positions matching TRBD1. The germline V gene encodes CDR1 SNHLY and CDR2 FYNNEI. This CDR3 comprises 15 residues. The trim removed 7 bases at V and 9 bases at J, leaving 9 bases unmatched. CDR3 amino acids: CASTSGTGDFSPLHF. The CDR3, as DNA: TGTGCCAGCACTTCCGGGACAGGGGATTTTTCACCCCTCCACTTT.

This chain connects TRBV4-1 to TRBJ2-7; 8 positions match TRBD2. The ends lost 1 base at V and 5 bases at J; junction bases unmatched: 4. Germline CDR1 MGHRA, CDR2 YSYEKL. The CDR3 loop spans 14 amino acids. CDR3 DNA: TGCGCCAGCAGCCAAGGGCGGGAGGAGGACGAGCAGTACTTC. It encodes CASSQGREEDEQYF.

This chain joins TRBV2 and TRBJ2-7, with 8 bases aligning to TRBD1. The V gene end was trimmed by 7 bases and the J gene end by 3 bases; junction bases not matched to a gene: 5. Germline V gene sequence: CDR1 SNHLY, CDR2 FYNNEI. This CDR3 contains 13 residues. The CDR3 sequence: CASTGGQDYEQYF. The CDR3, as DNA: TGTGCCAGCACCGGGGGACAGGACTACGAGCAGTACTTC.

The chain carries TRBV15 and TRBJ2-7, with TRBD2 matching 9 bases. The CDR3 consists of 17 residues. The germline V gene encodes CDR1 LNHNV and CDR2 YYDKDF (reference sequence). The J segment lost 4 bases and the V segment lost 0 bases, leaving 10 bases of the junction unmatched. The CDR3 coding sequence is TGTGCCACCAGCAGAGAAGGGCGGGAGGGCCTTTTGTACGAGCAGTACTTC. Its translation: CATSREGREGLLYEQYF.

CDR3 in amino acids: CASSLREDSYNEQFF. CDR3 bases: TGCGCCAGCAGCCTTAGAGAGGACAGTTACAATGAGCAGTTCTTC. The chain employs TRBV4-3 and TRBJ2-1, with a weak D call TRBD1 (6 bases). Trimming removed 4 bases at V and 4 bases at J, with 14 bases between. The CDR3 totals 15 residues. The germline V gene encodes CDR1 LGHNA and CDR2 YSLEER.

The chain joins TRBV5-1 to TRBJ2-5, with D perhaps TRBD1 (5 bases). This CDR3 is built from 15 residues. Trimming shortened V by 0 bases and J by 4 bases, and 13 bases separated the two germline ends. Germline V CDR1 and CDR2: SGHRS, YFSETQ. CDR3: CASSLAGEGVETQYF. CDR3 DNA sequence: TGCGCCAGCAGCTTGGCCGGAGAAGGGGTAGAGACCCAGTACTTC.

This chain uses TRBV12-3 or TRBV12-4 with TRBJ2-7; no clear D. V was cut by 3 bases and J by 6 bases, with 9 bases left in between. This CDR3 is 12 amino acids long. The CDR3 nucleotides read TGTGCCAGCAGTTTTTTCCTAAGCGAGCAGTACTTC. Amino acid sequence: CASSFFLSEQYF.

This clonotype showed up just a few times. The chain carries TRBV5-1 and TRBJ1-1, with D tentatively TRBD1 (6 bases). This CDR3 region has 15 residues. Trimming removed 4 bases from V and 0 bases from J, with 13 bases in between. The germline CDR1 and CDR2 sequences are SGHRS and YFSETQ. For the CDR3, the DNA is TGCGCCAGCAGCCGAGGACAGACTTTGAACACTGAAGCTTTCTTT. It codes for CASSRGQTLNTEAFF.

The J gene is TRBJ1-1, the V gene TRBV5-1, with 7 bases fitting TRBD1. CDR3 length equals 15 residues. Germline CDR1 reads SGHRS; CDR2 reads YFSETQ. The trim removed 0 bases at V and 8 bases at J, leaving 10 bases unmatched. The CDR3 DNA sequence: TGCGCCAGCAGCTTGGGGGACAGCTACGCAGAGGAAGCTTTCTTT. This sequence encodes CASSLGDSYAEEAFF.

The J gene is TRBJ2-7, the V gene TRBV7-2, with D unresolved. The V gene's germline CDR1 is SGHTA and CDR2 FQGNSA. The CDR3 is 16 residues long. V shed 5 bases and J shed 2 bases, with 19 bases lying between them. CDR3 coding DNA: TGTGCCAGCAGCCCCAGGCTTCTGGATTCCCCCTACGAGCAGTACTTC. As protein: CASSPRLLDSPYEQYF.

The sample holds a few counts of this clonotype. CDR3 coding DNA: TGCAGCGCCTCCGACATTGGAAACACCATATATTTT. Protein: CSASDIGNTIYF. This chain uses TRBV29-1 with TRBJ1-3; D gene ambiguous. V lost 7 bases and J 3 bases, leaving 10 bases between the germline ends. Germline CDR1 reads SQVTM; CDR2 reads ANQGSEA. The CDR3 sequence is 12 residues long.

There are a few counts of this clonotype. The chain has TRBV20-1 and TRBJ2-3; D may match TRBD1 or TRBD2 (5 bases each). The V gene's germline CDR1 is DFQATT and CDR2 SNEGSKA (reference sequence). V was trimmed by 0 bases and J by 4 bases, leaving 8 bases between them. The CDR3 runs to 13 residues. The CDR3 DNA is TGCAGTGCTAGAGATATGGGGGCAGATACGCAGTATTTT. Amino acid sequence: CSARDMGADTQYF.

This clonotype was seen a few times. J is TRBJ1-5 and V is TRBV6-5; 7 nucleotides line up with TRBD1. The V and J ends lost 3 bases and 9 bases, in that order; junction bases with no gene match: 8. The V gene's germline CDR1 is MNHEY and CDR2 SVGAGI. This CDR3 is built from 14 residues. The CDR3 region has the DNA TGTGCCAGCAGTTATGAGGGGGCGCGGGGGCCCCAGCATTTT. This sequence encodes CASSYEGARGPQHF.

The genes are TRBV30 and TRBJ2-3; 8 bases line up with TRBD2. V gave up 3 bases and J gave up 2 bases; unmatched junction bases: 7. The length of the CDR3 is 15 residues. Germline CDR1 and CDR2: GTSNPN and SVGIG (reference sequence). The CDR3 region has the DNA TGTGCCTGGAGCCAGCGGGGGAGAACCACAGATACGCAGTATTTT. Encoded protein: CAWSQRGRTTDTQYF.

Ten or more counts support this clonotype. V gene TRBV12-3 or TRBV12-4 combines with J gene TRBJ2-7; tentative D call: TRBD1 (7 bases). There are 14 residues in the CDR3. V lost 6 bases and J 2 bases, leaving 14 bases between the germline ends. The CDR3 region has the DNA TGTGCCAGCAGCTCCCAGGGGGGAACCTACGAGCAGTACTTC. Translated, it gives CASSSQGGTYEQYF.

This clonotype has only one observation. This chain links TRBV7-9 with TRBJ2-3; no reliable D call. Trimming took off 1 base at V and 0 bases at J, with 8 bases between the two ends. CDR3 length: 15 amino acids. Germline V gene sequence: CDR1 SEHNR, CDR2 FQNEAQ (reference sequence). The CDR3 nucleotides are TGTGCCAGCAGCTTAGTAGTCCGCAGCACAGATACGCAGTATTTT. Encoded protein: CASSLVVRSTDTQYF.

This clonotype was detected only a few times. The chain employs TRBV24-1 and TRBJ2-7; 8 bases map to TRBD1. The germline CDR1 and CDR2 sequences are KGHDR and SFDVKD. V dropped 4 bases and J dropped 3; count of bases not matched to a gene: 1. This CDR3 is 13 amino acids long. The CDR3, as DNA: TGTGCCACCAGTGAAGGACAGGGCTACGAGCAGTACTTC. Residues: CATSEGQGYEQYF.

This clonotype was picked up a small number of times. This chain links TRBV12-3 or TRBV12-4 with TRBJ2-3; 9 nucleotides match TRBD2. The CDR3 has 17 amino acids. J lost 4 bases, V lost 8 bases, and 16 bases had no gene match. CDR3 DNA: TGTGCCAGCCGGAGAAGCGGGGGGCCAAATCGGGCAGATACGCAGTATTTT. It yields the protein CASRRSGGPNRADTQYF.

V usage is TRBV20-1 and J usage is TRBJ2-3; D not certain. The CDR3 covers 15 residues. Trimming pared 0 bases from V and 2 bases from J, leaving 12 bases between. Germline loops: CDR1 DFQATT, CDR2 SNEGSKA (reference sequence). This CDR3 is CSARDSVLLTDTQYF. The CDR3 DNA follows: TGCAGTGCTAGAGATTCGGTTCTACTCACAGATACGCAGTATTTT.

Here the CDR3 DNA reads TGCGCCAGCAGCCACCCGGACACCCAAGGGAGCTATGGCTACACCTTC. Protein sequence: CASSHPDTQGSYGYTF. V and J are TRBV4-1 and TRBJ1-2; D is perhaps TRBD1 (5 bases). Trimming removed 3 bases from V and 4 bases from J, with 18 bases in between. The CDR3 runs 16 residues. CDR1 MGHRA and CDR2 YSYEKL come from the germline V gene.

V is TRBV20-1 and J is TRBJ1-6; TRBD1 might be the D (6 bases). CDR1 and CDR2 (germline): DFQATT, SNEGSKA (reference sequence). There are 16 residues in the CDR3. Trimming shortened V by 0 bases and J by 1 base, and 10 bases separated the two germline ends. The CDR3: CSARDEGDSYNSPLHF. The CDR3 DNA reads TGCAGTGCTAGAGATGAGGGGGATTCCTATAATTCACCCCTCCACTTT.

The chain uses TRBV6-5 and TRBJ1-3, with D hard to call. The CDR3 contains 15 residues. V lost 2 bases, J lost 2 bases, and 10 bases lay in between. Germline V gives CDR1 MNHEY, CDR2 SVGAGI. CDR3 amino acids: CASSYGERPGNTIYF. The CDR3 DNA sequence: TGTGCCAGCAGTTACGGGGAGAGGCCTGGAAACACCATATATTTT.

The chain links TRBV30 to TRBJ1-1; no firm D call. Looked up from germline, CDR1 is GTSNPN and CDR2 is SVGIG (reference sequence). The CDR3 has 13 amino acids. V was shortened by 3 bases and J by 3 bases, with 11 bases between the two germline ends. As DNA, the CDR3 is TGTGCCTGGAGCGGACGCTTAGACACTGAAGCTTTCTTT. This codes for CAWSGRLDTEAFF.

As DNA, the CDR3 is TGTGCCAGCAGCTTAGGACTAGTAGCCGCCGCCGGATTGGGAAATGAGCAGTTCTTC. It is translated as CASSLGLVAAAGLGNEQFF. This sequence joins TRBV11-3 and TRBJ2-1; tentatively, D is TRBD2 (6 bases). The CDR3 contains 19 residues. V gave up 1 base and J gave up 7 bases, with 26 bases separating them. Germline loops: CDR1 SGHNT, CDR2 YENEEA.